The clone carrying this T cell receptor beta chain appeared a few times. Its antigen is not identified. The treatment is: roughly 10-day PBMC culture with coronavirus spike peptide pools or control peptides (ViraFEST assay). Collection of the unexposed donor's CD4+ T cells took place before the COVID-19 pandemic (2011-2018). The authors cultured around 1.9 million PBMCs per well with 9.5 to 10 IU/ml IL-2 and about 10 ug/ml peptide pools. This specimen belongs to a study of vaccination and CD4 T cells after COVID-19. Study-level background: Investigators took post-vaccine samples a median about 65 days after dose two, within a range of 14 to 241. Overlapping spike pools from SARS-CoV-2 and HCoV-NL63, HCoV-OC43 and HCoV-229E served as culture stimuli.

V lost 9 bases, J lost 9 bases, and 5 bases stayed unmatched. The CDR3 is made up of 13 amino acids. Germline V CDR1 and CDR2: ENHRY, SYGVKD. Cultured CD4+ T cell DNA was sequenced using the Oncomine TCR Beta short-read assay. It was cultured CD4+ T cells from which genomic DNA was extracted. TCRdb re-called the PCR reads through MiXCR, storing one row per CDR3 protein. The data hold about 10,000 distinct CDR3 sequences, with roughly 34% observed a single time. The sample was CD4+ T cells from blood, cultured in vitro. V gene TRBV10-3 combines with J gene TRBJ1-6; 10 positions match TRBD1. This clonotype was obtained from a human donor in good health. CDR3 sequence: CAIWGQGSSPLHF. CDR3 sequence (DNA): TGTGCCATTTGGGGACAGGGGAGTTCACCCCTCCACTTT.